One sample yielded the 8 T cell receptor beta chains listed below, sequenced in a study of blood T cell repertoires in COVID-19. Sequenced by immunoSEQ multiplex PCR; TCRdb stores in-frame clones only, minus some. The top ten clones hold about 5% of a sample with roughly 150,000 clones, roughly 83% of them seen once. Sequencing was done on a sample of PBMCs or T cells enriched from blood (not recorded which). These receptors came from a man between 65 and 79 years old who had been exposed to COVID-19.

The gene calls are TRBV19 and TRBJ2-1; D may be TRBD2 (6 bases). V was pared by 3 bases and J by 9 bases, with 9 bases between. Germline lookup yields CDR1 LNHDA and CDR2 SQIVND (reference sequence). This CDR3 is 12 amino acids long. CDR3 sequence: CASSIQGGEQFF. In DNA, the CDR3 is TGTGCCAGTAGTATTCAGGGAGGTGAGCAGTTCTTC. Full variable domain (outside the CDR3, taken from reference TRBV19 and TRBJ2-1): DGGITQSPKYLFRKEGQNVTLSCEQNLNHDAMYWYRQDPGQGLRLIYYSQIVNDFQKGDIAEGYSVSREKKESFPLTVTSAQKNPTAFYLCASSIQGGEQFFGPGTRLTVL.

The chain recombines TRBV28 with TRBJ2-2, with a tentative D call TRBD2 (5 bases). Germline V gene lookup returns CDR1 MDHEN and CDR2 SYDVKM. The CDR3 extends over 13 amino acids. V lost 7 bases and J lost 4, with 10 bases in between. The chain's CDR3 is CASTLRATGELFF. The CDR3 nucleotides read TGTGCCAGCACCCTGAGGGCCACCGGGGAGCTGTTTTTT.

To note about this clone: This sample includes further DNA sequences coding for the same CDR3. V usage is TRBV18 and J usage is TRBJ2-1; perhaps TRBD2 as D (5 bases). CDR1 is KGHSH, CDR2 LQKENI, per germline. Between the trimmed V and J ends, which lost 0 bases and 7 bases, there was a span of 10 bases. The CDR3 runs 14 residues. CDR3 residues: CASSPPSGVNEQFF. CDR3 sequence (DNA): TGTGCCAGCTCACCACCAAGCGGCGTGAATGAGCAGTTCTTC.

The chain couples TRBV10-2 to TRBJ2-1; tentative D call: TRBD1 (6 bases). The V end lost 9 bases, the J end lost 6 bases, and 24 bases lay between the germline ends. Germline V gene sequence: CDR1 WSHSY, CDR2 SAAADI. The CDR3 totals 16 residues. CDR3 region: CASQGQVNPTGNEQFF. The CDR3 DNA is TGCGCCAGTCAGGGGCAGGTTAACCCCACGGGCAATGAGCAGTTCTTC.

The chain recombines TRBV2 with TRBJ2-2, with 7 bases lining up with TRBD1. With V trimmed by 11 bases and J by 0 bases, 15 bases remained unmatched. CDR1 and CDR2 from the germline V gene are SNHLY and FYNNEI. CDR3 length: 17 residues. CDR3 DNA: TGTGCCTTCCCCCTCGGTCCGGGACAGCCGAACACCGGGGAGCTGTTTTTT. Translation gives CAFPLGPGQPNTGELFF.

The chain has TRBV19 and TRBJ2-1, with D maybe TRBD2 (6 bases). CDR1 and CDR2 from the germline V gene are LNHDA and SQIVND (reference sequence). This CDR3 spans 16 amino acids. Trimming took 5 bases from V and 2 from J, leaving 16 bases between them. In nucleotides, the CDR3 is TGTGCCAGTAGTCCGTCCGGGACGGGGGCCTACAATGAGCAGTTCTTC. It is translated as CASSPSGTGAYNEQFF.

This chain joins TRBV30 and TRBJ1-2; 8 bases fit TRBD1. V dropped 2 bases and J dropped 4; count of bases not matched to a gene: 3. Germline V gene sequence: CDR1 GTSNPN, CDR2 SVGIG (reference sequence). The CDR3 has 13 residues. The CDR3 reads CAWSRDRSYGYTF. CDR3 sequence (DNA): TGTGCCTGGAGTAGGGACAGGTCCTATGGCTACACCTTC. The full variable domain, its missing parts supplied by reference TRBV30 and TRBJ1-2, is SQTIHQWPATLVQPVGSPLSLECTVEGTSNPNLYWYRQAAGRGLQLLFYSVGIGQISSEVPQNLSASRPQDRQFILSSKKLLLSDSGFYLCAWSRDRSYGYTFGSGTRLTVV.

The chain employs TRBV5-1 and TRBJ1-2, with a weak D call TRBD1 (6 bases). CDR1 is SGHRS, CDR2 YFSETQ, per germline. The CDR3 totals 15 residues. V was shortened by 5 bases and J by 4 bases, with 18 bases between the two germline ends. CDR3 loop: CASRQTGPLSYGYTF. The CDR3 DNA follows: TGCGCCAGCAGACAGACAGGCCCGCTCAGCTATGGCTACACCTTC.